The sequence of this T cell receptor beta chain was determined in a study of T-cell reconstitution after alpha-beta-depleted transplantation in children. The CDR3 has 12 residues. The TCRbeta library was prepared with unique molecular identifiers. TCRdb re-analysed the PCR reads in MiXCR, keeping a single row per CDR3 protein. This table has about 610,000 distinct CDR3 sequences, more than 9% appearing once. The chain recombines TRBV21-1 with TRBJ2-2. TRBV21-1 is a pseudogene segment. Sample: PBMCs from the stem cell graft donor, taken from the stem cell graft. This TCR was recovered from a human donor who donated a stem cell graft to a child with acute myeloid leukemia. The CDR3 loop is CASTTEVGELFF. The CDR3 region has the DNA TGTGCCAGCACCACCGAGGTCGGGGAGCTGTTTTTT.